This TCR beta chain was sequenced in a study of beta chain features in type 1 diabetes. Regarding this clone: Its antigen is unidentified.

General observations from the study: The question left open here concerned HLA type influencing TCRB rearrangement. Across all four CD4+ subsets, people with type 1 diabetes showed modestly shorter TCRB CDR3s. Equally in patients and controls, shorter templates might have been favored by PCR.

The germline V and J ends were trimmed by 11 bases and 1 base, with 8 bases remaining between them. The CDR3 is 11 residues long. CDR1 is SNHLY, CDR2 FYNNEI, per germline. The isolated RNA, all of it, was reverse transcribed, so expressed TCRB transcripts were what got sequenced. The method was immunoSEQ multiplex PCR; TCRdb's version includes in-frame clones alone and lacks a portion of them. Among some 330,000 clones listed, about 12% were seen once. Sequenced material: naive CD4+ T cells from blood. The chain carries TRBV2 and TRBJ1-1; no clear D. The receptor was derived from a woman aged 18-29 years with type 1 diabetes. CDR3 in DNA: TGTGCCTGCGTGTGGAACACTGAAGCTTTCTTT. Its protein product is CACVWNTEAFF.